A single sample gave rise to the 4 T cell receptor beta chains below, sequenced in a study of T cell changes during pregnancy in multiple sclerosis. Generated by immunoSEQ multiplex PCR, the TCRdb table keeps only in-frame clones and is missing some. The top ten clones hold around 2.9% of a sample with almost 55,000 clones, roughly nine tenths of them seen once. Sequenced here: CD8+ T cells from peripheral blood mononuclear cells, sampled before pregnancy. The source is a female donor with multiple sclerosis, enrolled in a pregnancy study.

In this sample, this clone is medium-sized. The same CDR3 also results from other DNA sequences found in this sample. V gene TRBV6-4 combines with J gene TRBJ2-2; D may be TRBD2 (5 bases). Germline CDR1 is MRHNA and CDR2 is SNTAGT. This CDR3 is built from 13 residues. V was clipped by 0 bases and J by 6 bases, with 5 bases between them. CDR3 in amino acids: CASSDSSAGELFF. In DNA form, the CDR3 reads TGTGCCAGCAGTGACTCTAGCGCCGGGGAGCTGTTTTTT.

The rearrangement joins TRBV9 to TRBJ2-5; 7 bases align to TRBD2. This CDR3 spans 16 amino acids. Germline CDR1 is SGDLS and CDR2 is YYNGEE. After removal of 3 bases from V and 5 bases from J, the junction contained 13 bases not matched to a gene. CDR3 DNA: TGTGCCAGCAGCGGCGATGGCCCTAGCGGATCCGAGACCCAGTACTTC. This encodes CASSGDGPSGSETQYF.

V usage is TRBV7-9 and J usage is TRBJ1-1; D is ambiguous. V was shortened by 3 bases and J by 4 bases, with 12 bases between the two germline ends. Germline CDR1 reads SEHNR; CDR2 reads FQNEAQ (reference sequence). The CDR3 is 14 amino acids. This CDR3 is CASSLAGEGTEAFF. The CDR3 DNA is TGTGCCAGCAGCTTGGCAGGAGAGGGCACTGAAGCTTTCTTT.

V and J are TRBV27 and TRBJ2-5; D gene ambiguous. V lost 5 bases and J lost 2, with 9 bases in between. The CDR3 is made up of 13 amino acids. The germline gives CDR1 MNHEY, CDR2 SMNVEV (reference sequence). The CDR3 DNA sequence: TGTGCCAGCAGTGATCCAGAACAAGAGACCCAGTACTTC. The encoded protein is CASSDPEQETQYF.